The next 17 T cell receptor beta chains were all read from a single sample in a study of cytomegalovirus exposure and HLA in healthy donors. In the PCR, 60 Vbeta and 13 Jbeta primers were used. Sequencing used immunoSEQ multiplex PCR; TCRdb keeps in-frame clones, though not all of them. The table records about 180,000 clones, around 80% of them present only once. Sequencing used PBMCs. The receptors come from a girl aged 2 to 9 in good health and CMV-seropositive.

This rearrangement joins TRBV19 to TRBJ1-5, with D maybe TRBD1 (5 bases). The CDR3 contains 12 residues. Germline assignment: CDR1 LNHDA and CDR2 SQIVND (reference sequence). V was trimmed by 8 bases and J by 2 bases, leaving 7 bases between them. The CDR3 spells CASARGNQPQHF. Here the CDR3 DNA reads TGTGCCAGTGCCAGGGGCAATCAGCCCCAGCATTTT.

With respect to this clone: The conserved phenylalanine or tryptophan is not found at the CDR3 terminus, so this likely reflects a read error. J is TRBJ2-7 and V is TRBV7-2; 7 bases align to TRBD1. Germline CDR1 is SGHTA and CDR2 is FQGNSA. V dropped 6 bases and J dropped 3; count of bases not matched to a gene: 5. The CDR3 has 13 amino acids. Here the CDR3 reads CASSRQGRYEQYL. In DNA form, the CDR3 reads TGTGCCAGCAGTCGACAGGGACGCTACGAGCAGTACCTC.

The rearrangement uses TRBV6-6 and TRBJ2-2; D uncertain. Germline lookup yields CDR1 MNHNY and CDR2 SVGAGI (reference sequence). This CDR3 contains 15 residues. V lost 2 bases and J lost 2, with 9 bases in between. The CDR3 loop reads CASSYGTRNTGELFF. In DNA form, the CDR3 reads TGTGCCAGCAGTTACGGTACCAGAAACACCGGGGAGCTGTTTTTT.

This sequence joins TRBV5-1 and TRBJ2-3; D not resolved. Deletions cut 1 base from V and 4 bases from J, with 4 bases between. The germline V gene encodes CDR1 SGHRS and CDR2 YFSETQ. The CDR3 totals 12 residues. The CDR3 loop reads CASSLRADTQYF. The DNA of the CDR3 is TGCGCCAGCAGCTTGCGGGCAGATACGCAGTATTTT.

The chain couples TRBV6-5 to TRBJ1-2, with TRBD1 identical over 8 bases. V lost 5 bases to trimming and J lost 6 bases; unmatched junction nucleotides: 5. Germline lookup yields CDR1 MNHEY and CDR2 SVGAGI. The CDR3 is 13 amino acids. The CDR3 DNA reads TGTGCCAGCAGTAACCGGGACAGGCATGGCTACACCTTC. Translating it yields CASSNRDRHGYTF.

The chain recombines TRBV5-1 with TRBJ2-1, with D possibly matching TRBD1 (5 bases). The length of the CDR3 is 13 residues. Per the germline V gene, CDR1 is SGHRS and CDR2 is YFSETQ. V was trimmed by 4 bases and J by 8 bases, leaving 13 bases between them. As DNA, the CDR3 is TGCGCCAGCAGCGGGGCCCCTGGCGATGAGCAGTTCTTC. This gives the protein CASSGAPGDEQFF.

This chain connects TRBV19 to TRBJ2-7; 12 bases align to TRBD1. Germline V gene data show CDR1 as LNHDA and CDR2 as SQIVND (reference sequence). The length of the CDR3 is 14 residues. With 6 bases clipped from V and 3 bases from J, the junction kept 3 bases outside the gene matches. Here the CDR3 reads CASRGQGAIYEQYF. DNA for the CDR3: TGTGCCAGTAGGGGACAGGGGGCTATCTACGAGCAGTACTTC.

V usage is TRBV4-1 and J usage is TRBJ1-2; 8 nucleotides line up with TRBD1. The CDR3 loop spans 17 amino acids. The germline V gene has CDR1 MGHRA and CDR2 YSYEKL. V lost 1 base to trimming and J lost 6 bases; unmatched junction nucleotides: 13. The CDR3 DNA is TGCGCCAGCAGCCAAGCGTACAGGACAGGGATTTTTGATGGCTACACCTTC. Its translation is CASSQAYRTGIFDGYTF.

This clone appeared once. The chain carries TRBV6-5 and TRBJ2-7; tentative D call: TRBD1 (6 bases). The CDR3 spans 14 residues. The ends were cut back, 7 bases at V and 4 bases at J, with 17 bases in the middle. The V gene's germline CDR1 is MNHEY and CDR2 SVGAGI. CDR3 region: CASNFQGPDYEQYF. In DNA, the CDR3 is TGTGCCAGCAACTTTCAGGGGCCCGATTACGAGCAGTACTTC.

This clone was seen only once. V and J are TRBV28 and TRBJ2-3; D gene ambiguous. Trimming left V 7 bases short and J 0 bases short, with 8 bases between. From germline, CDR1 is MDHEN and CDR2 SYDVKM. The CDR3 is made up of 13 amino acids. CDR3 nucleotide sequence: TGTGCCAGCAACGGGTTTAGCACAGATACGCAGTATTTT. As protein: CASNGFSTDTQYF.

This clone was seen only once. The V and J genes are TRBV4-2 and TRBJ2-1, with D possibly being TRBD1 (6 bases). Germline CDR1 is LGHNA and CDR2 is YNFKEQ. V was pared by 1 base and J by 4 bases, with 20 bases between. The CDR3 runs to 18 residues. The chain's CDR3 is CASSQAGTPISGYNEQFF. The CDR3 coding sequence is TGTGCCAGCAGCCAAGCCGGGACACCAATATCGGGGTACAATGAGCAGTTCTTC.

In this sample, this clone turned up once. The chain combines TRBV7-8 with TRBJ1-2, with D perhaps TRBD1 (6 bases). The CDR3 is 15 residues long. Trimming took off 5 bases at V and 7 bases at J, with 20 bases between the two ends. CDR1 and CDR2 (germline): SGHVS, FQNEAQ. The CDR3: CASSLGGGGKSGYTF. The CDR3 DNA reads as TGTGCCAGCAGCCTAGGGGGTGGAGGTAAAAGTGGCTACACCTTC.

V gene TRBV6-1 combines with J gene TRBJ2-7; D remains unclear. With 0 bases removed from V and 6 bases from J, the gap between germline ends came to 9 bases. The CDR3 covers 13 residues. The germline gives CDR1 MNHNS, CDR2 SASEGT. Here the CDR3 DNA reads TGTGCCAGCAGTGAAGCGCATGCGTTCGAGCAGTACTTC. It yields the protein CASSEAHAFEQYF.

V is TRBV6-1 and J is TRBJ2-7; 8 positions agree with TRBD2. CDR3 length: 15 amino acids. Per germline, CDR1 MNHNS and CDR2 SASEGT. J was trimmed by 6 bases and V by 2 bases; bases with no gene match: 9. The CDR3 is CASSERVLAAGEQYF. CDR3 sequence (DNA): TGTGCCAGCAGTGAAAGGGTACTAGCGGCCGGCGAGCAGTACTTC.

The chain joins TRBV4-2 to TRBJ2-7, with TRBD2 matching 9 bases. The CDR3 runs to 20 residues. V trimming: 4 bases; J trimming: 3 bases; junction bases outside the gene matches: 22. Germline V lookup: CDR1 LGHNA, CDR2 YNFKEQ. The CDR3 nucleotides read TGTGCCAGCAGCCGACCCGATCCGCAGCGGGGGGCTCACATCCACTACGAGCAGTACTTC. Its protein is CASSRPDPQRGAHIHYEQYF.

This clone was found a few times. The chain combines TRBV4-1 with TRBJ1-5; TRBD1 matches 9 bases. In germline, CDR1 is MGHRA, CDR2 YSYEKL. J was trimmed by 5 bases and V by 5 bases; bases with no gene match: 4. This CDR3 has 14 amino acids. CDR3 residues: CASSWDRAHQPQHF. In DNA, the CDR3 is TGCGCCAGCAGCTGGGACAGGGCTCATCAGCCCCAGCATTTT.

The chain links TRBV7-3 to TRBJ2-1; 9 bases line up with TRBD2. This CDR3 is 13 amino acids long. CDR1 is SGHTA and CDR2 is FQGTGA in the germline V gene. Trimming cost V 5 bases and J 10 bases; bases outside gene matches: 6. This CDR3 reads CASSPSGTSEQFF. The CDR3 DNA is TGTGCCAGCAGCCCTTCAGGGACTAGCGAGCAGTTCTTC.